This TCR beta chain was observed in a study of regulatory T cells in long-lasting Graves disease. V lost 6 bases, J lost 3 bases, and 6 bases stayed unmatched. Germline CDR1 MDHEN, CDR2 SYDVKM. CDR3 length: 14 residues. TCR beta libraries were built with iRepertoire HTBI primers and Arm-PCR of CDR3 regions. TCRdb re-called the multiplex PCR reads through MiXCR, storing one row per CDR3 protein. The data contain almost 450,000 distinct CDR3 sequences, approximately 16% of them seen just once; the ten biggest clones take up 9.5% to 12%. Regarding time point: newly diagnosed GD, antithyroid drugs for less than 3 months. Isolated PBMC RNA provided the starting material for the TCR library. The table lists this clonotype with many counts. These same records also appear under a second study, on T cells in Graves' hyperthyroidism and ophthalmopathy. That study adds: Lactation, pregnancy, other autoimmune disease or uncontrolled infection excluded patients. Most thyroid clonotypes expanded above 0.001 were also detected in blood.

Material: peripheral blood mononuclear cells (PBMCs), obtained at new diagnosis, from a patient treated with antithyroid drugs. The genes are TRBV28 and TRBJ1-2; 8 positions match TRBD1. The TCR originated in a woman aged 25 to 39 with Graves disease. The CDR3, as DNA: TGTGCCAGCAGACCGACAGGGGCTGACTATGGCTACACCTTC. Translated, it gives CASRPTGADYGYTF.